Listed below are T cell receptor beta chains from one sample, sequenced in a study of T cell responses to AZD1222 COVID-19 vaccine. TCRdb's table, derived via immunoSEQ multiplex PCR, lists solely in-frame clones and lacks some. The table lists around 150,000 clones, around 94% of them singletons. The sequenced sample was peripheral blood, obtained 28 days after the second AZD1222 dose. These receptors came from an adult who received the AZD1222 COVID-19 vaccine. The CDR3 runs from the conserved cysteine through the conserved F or W.

j_gene,v_gene,CDR3aa
TRBJ1-2,TRBV12-3/TRBV12-4,CASSSHYGYTF
TRBJ1-1,TRBV6-5,CASSYVERTEAFF
TRBJ1-2,TRBV2,CASSVTGDGYTF
TRBJ2-7,TRBV7-2,CASSFRDRAPYEQYF
TRBJ1-1,TRBV6-4,CASSLTGDTEAFF
TRBJ2-7,TRBV7-9,CASSLGLAGEVHEQYF
TRBJ2-7,TRBV4-1,CASSQGRASGEQYF
TRBJ2-1,TRBV7-2,CASSLAGTGTYNEQFF
TRBJ2-5,TRBV7-2,CASSLAINRDETQYF
TRBJ1-2,TRBV6-6,CASSYGEYGYTF
TRBJ1-2,TRBV10-2,CASSGDRGIYGYTF
TRBJ1-5,TRBV6-6,CASSYEGGGNQPQHF
TRBJ2-1,TRBV7-9,CASSLGGRAGEQFF
TRBJ2-7,TRBV4-1,CASSQDPQGTPKNYEQYF
TRBJ2-1,TRBV29-1,CGTYYNEQFF
TRBJ2-1,TRBV5-1,CASRITPGLQNNEQFF
TRBJ2-6,TRBV21-1,CAGEGVGPGANVLTF
TRBJ1-1,TRBV18,CASSIQGYTEAFF
TRBJ2-1,TRBV4-2,CASSLRGGMGSYNEQFF
TRBJ2-2,TRBV24-1,CATSDRNTGELFF
TRBJ2-1,TRBV30,CAWSVGIRYNEQFF
TRBJ1-2,TRBV28,CASSARDRRLTF
TRBJ1-1,TRBV19,CASSRTRGGGSNTEAFF
TRBJ2-4,TRBV7-9,CASSPRTGGGLAKNIQYF
TRBJ2-1,TRBV5-1,CASSSLAGGSNEQFF
TRBJ1-3,TRBV28,CASSRTGSTGTIYF
TRBJ2-2,TRBV19,CASTNDGGGDGENTGELFF